This passage covers 25 T cell receptor beta chains from one sample sequenced in a study of T cells and Merkel cell carcinoma outcomes. The data were produced by immunoSEQ multiplex PCR, yet TCRdb's version contains in-frame clones alone and is incomplete. The sample comprises 4,500 to 5,500 clones, approximately 81% of which are singletons, and roughly 5.1% rests with the top ten. The material sequenced was tumor tissue from Merkel cell carcinoma. The source is a human donor with Merkel cell carcinoma.

J is TRBJ2-5 and V is TRBV7-2, with TRBD1 matching 9 bases. The CDR3 covers 15 residues. The J segment lost 5 bases and the V segment lost 4 bases, leaving 8 bases of the junction unmatched. The V gene's germline CDR1 is SGHTA and CDR2 FQGNSA. CDR3 bases: TGTGCCAGCAGCTGGGGACAGGGATTACGGGAGACCCAGTACTTC. Encoded protein: CASSWGQGLRETQYF.

The chain couples TRBV7-9 to TRBJ2-1; TRBD2 agrees at 14 bases. V trimming: 5 bases; J trimming: 2 bases; junction bases outside the gene matches: 8. The CDR3 loop spans 18 amino acids. The germline gives CDR1 SEHNR, CDR2 FQNEAQ (reference sequence). The CDR3: CASSGGSGLAGAYNEQFF. CDR3 nucleotide sequence: TGTGCCAGCAGCGGGGGGTCGGGACTAGCGGGAGCCTACAATGAGCAGTTCTTC.

The V and J genes are TRBV4-1 and TRBJ1-5; D is undetermined. There are 13 residues in the CDR3. V was clipped by 0 bases and J by 7 bases, with 7 bases between them. CDR1 is MGHRA, CDR2 YSYEKL, per germline. CDR3 coding DNA: TGCGCCAGCAGCCAAGAAATGCCCCAGCCCCAGCATTTT. The encoded protein is CASSQEMPQPQHF.

The V and J genes are TRBV18 and TRBJ1-1; D is unresolved. In germline, CDR1 is KGHSH, CDR2 LQKENI. CDR3 length: 15 amino acids. Trimming took off 3 bases at V and 1 base at J, with 12 bases between the two ends. CDR3 DNA sequence: TGTGCCAGCTCACCCACTAAAGCGGGGAACACTGAAGCTTTCTTT. Its translation: CASSPTKAGNTEAFF.

V is TRBV13 and J is TRBJ2-3; perhaps TRBD2 as D (6 bases). The CDR3 is 14 amino acids. V lost 5 bases to trimming and J lost 5 bases, with 14 bases between them. The germline V gene encodes CDR1 PRHDT and CDR2 FYEKMQ (reference sequence). CDR3 nucleotides: TGTGCCAGCAGCCTAAGACTAGGGGTAGATACGCAGTATTTT. Its protein product is CASSLRLGVDTQYF.

This chain links TRBV30 with TRBJ1-5; no definite D call. Looked up from germline, CDR1 is GTSNPN and CDR2 is SVGIG (reference sequence). V was clipped by 3 bases and J by 0 bases, with 6 bases between them. This CDR3 contains 13 residues. CDR3 sequence (DNA): TGTGCCTGGAGCCCGTATAGCAATCAGCCCCAGCATTTT. It specifies CAWSPYSNQPQHF.

This chain connects TRBV7-2 to TRBJ2-5; D is unresolved. Germline V CDR1 and CDR2: SGHTA, FQGNSA. Trimming shortened V by 6 bases and J by 1 base, and 9 bases separated the two germline ends. This CDR3 region has 13 residues. The CDR3 coding sequence is TGTGCCAGCAGTCCTGGGCCCCAAGAGACCCAGTACTTC. It translates to CASSPGPQETQYF.

The chain links TRBV4-2 to TRBJ1-2, with D unresolved. Germline V gene sequence: CDR1 LGHNA, CDR2 YNFKEQ. CDR3 length: 15 amino acids. Between the trimmed V and J ends, which lost 0 bases and 0 bases, there was a span of 8 bases. CDR3 loop: CASSQESQANYGYTF. The DNA of the CDR3 is TGTGCCAGCAGCCAAGAGTCTCAGGCTAACTATGGCTACACCTTC.

This clone was counted between two and nine times. V usage is TRBV4-1 and J usage is TRBJ2-1; D gene uncertain. This CDR3 has 15 amino acids. V was clipped by 7 bases and J by 0 bases, with 13 bases between them. CDR1 is MGHRA and CDR2 is YSYEKL in the germline V gene. The CDR3 reads CASNSLGSSYNEQFF. The CDR3 DNA reads TGCGCCAGCAACTCCCTGGGAAGCTCCTACAATGAGCAGTTCTTC.

The chain recombines TRBV11-3 with TRBJ2-3, with 8 bases fitting TRBD2. V was clipped by 3 bases and J by 2 bases; unmatched bases: 4. The V gene's germline CDR1 is SGHNT and CDR2 YENEEA. This CDR3 is built from 15 residues. The CDR3, as DNA: TGTGCCAGCAGCTTTAGCGGGACTACCACAGATACGCAGTATTTT. Encoded protein: CASSFSGTTTDTQYF.

V usage is TRBV20-1 and J usage is TRBJ2-7; D is uncertain. Germline V gene sequence: CDR1 DFQATT, CDR2 SNEGSKA (reference sequence). The ends were cut back, 4 bases at V and 3 bases at J, with 4 bases in the middle. CDR3 length: 10 amino acids. CDR3 sequence (DNA): TGCAGTGCTAAACTCTACGAGCAGTACTTC. This translates into CSAKLYEQYF.

This chain connects TRBV4-1 to TRBJ2-7; 10 bases match TRBD1. The V segment lost 1 base and the J segment 9 bases; nucleotides outside the gene matches: 6. The CDR3 is made up of 14 amino acids. The germline gives CDR1 MGHRA, CDR2 YSYEKL. This CDR3 reads CASSQGDRGPWQYF. As DNA, the CDR3 is TGCGCCAGCAGCCAAGGGGACAGGGGCCCGTGGCAGTACTTC.

This chain joins TRBV10-2 and TRBJ2-7, with TRBD1 as a possible D gene (6 bases). The CDR3 runs 14 residues. Per the germline V gene, CDR1 is WSHSY and CDR2 is SAAADI. The V end lost 0 bases, the J end lost 3 bases, and 9 bases lay between the germline ends. CDR3: CASSESRQVYEQYF. The DNA for the CDR3 is TGCGCCAGCAGTGAGTCGAGACAGGTCTACGAGCAGTACTTC.

This chain connects TRBV5-4 to TRBJ1-1, with no clear D. The V gene's germline CDR1 is SGHNT and CDR2 YYREEE (reference sequence). V gave up 0 bases and J gave up 2 bases, with 11 bases separating them. The CDR3 has 15 amino acids. The CDR3 DNA reads as TGTGCCAGCAGCTTGGACTGGGTATATAACACTGAAGCTTTCTTT. Translated: CASSLDWVYNTEAFF.

This chain uses TRBV5-6 with TRBJ2-2, with D hard to call. Germline CDR1 and CDR2: SGHDT and YYEEEE. Trimming cost V 2 bases and J 6 bases, with 8 bases left between them. The CDR3 contains 13 residues. The CDR3 sequence: CASSFYFAGELFF. DNA for the CDR3: TGTGCCAGCAGCTTCTATTTCGCCGGGGAGCTGTTTTTT.

This clone turned up a few times. The V and J genes are TRBV4-2 and TRBJ1-5; D ambiguous. Trimming removed 8 bases from V and 5 bases from J, with 16 bases in between. The CDR3 has 14 residues. Per germline, CDR1 LGHNA and CDR2 YNFKEQ. The CDR3 loop reads CASAEVGEDQPQHF. The CDR3 DNA follows: TGTGCCAGCGCAGAAGTGGGAGAAGATCAGCCCCAGCATTTT.

This chain connects TRBV5-4 to TRBJ2-3; 14 bases agree with TRBD2. The germline CDR1 and CDR2 sequences are SGHNT and YYREEE (reference sequence). The length of the CDR3 is 19 residues. V was clipped by 3 bases and J by 2 bases; unmatched bases: 11. CDR3 loop: CASSSARLAGGSITDTQYF. The CDR3, as DNA: TGTGCCAGCAGCTCGGCTCGACTAGCGGGGGGGTCCATCACAGATACGCAGTATTTT. Variable domain in full (rest from reference TRBV5-4 and TRBJ2-3): ETGVTQSPTHLIKTRGQQVTLRCSSQSGHNTVSWYQQALGQGPQFIFQYYREEENGRGNFPPRFSGLQFPNYSSELNVNALELDDSALYLCASSSARLAGGSITDTQYFGPGTRLTVL.

The chain joins TRBV5-6 to TRBJ2-2; TRBD2 matches 7 bases. Trimming removed 4 bases from V and 1 base from J; junction bases left unmatched: 7. CDR3 length: 16 amino acids. Germline lookup yields CDR1 SGHDT and CDR2 YYEEEE. The CDR3 DNA is TGTGCCAGCAGCGATGATTCTAGCGGGAACACCGGGGAGCTGTTTTTT. This gives the protein CASSDDSSGNTGELFF.

The chain is built from TRBV30 and TRBJ2-3, with TRBD2 identical over 12 bases. Germline CDR1 is GTSNPN and CDR2 is SVGIG (reference sequence). V shed 3 bases, J shed 4 bases, and the junction held 20 bases outside the gene matches. This CDR3 comprises 20 residues. CDR3 sequence reads: CAWSPLYLRTSGKSPDTQYF. The CDR3 coding sequence is TGTGCCTGGAGCCCTCTTTATCTTAGGACTAGCGGGAAAAGCCCAGATACGCAGTATTTT. Full variable domain (missing parts from reference TRBV30 and TRBJ2-3): SQTIHQWPATLVQPVGSPLSLECTVEGTSNPNLYWYRQAAGRGLQLLFYSVGIGQISSEVPQNLSASRPQDRQFILSSKKLLLSDSGFYLCAWSPLYLRTSGKSPDTQYFGPGTRLTVL.

This clone was counted a few times. J is TRBJ2-1 and V is TRBV2; D remains unclear. In germline, CDR1 is SNHLY, CDR2 FYNNEI. The CDR3 sequence is 14 residues long. Trimming took 7 bases from V and 9 from J, leaving 19 bases between them. The CDR3 protein is CASTPRVVTGEQFF. DNA of the CDR3: TGTGCCAGCACCCCTCGGGTTGTAACGGGTGAGCAGTTCTTC. Together with reference TRBV2 and TRBJ2-1, the CDR3 gives the full variable domain: EPEVTQTPSHQVTQMGQEVILRCVPISNHLYFYWYRQILGQKVEFLVSFYNNEISEKSEIFDDQFSVERPDGSNFTLKIRSTKLEDSAMYFCASTPRVVTGEQFFGPGTRLTVL.

This chain links TRBV5-1 with TRBJ2-1; TRBD2 is a possible D gene (5 bases). The germline CDR1 and CDR2 sequences are SGHRS and YFSETQ. V was pared by 5 bases and J by 4 bases, with 19 bases between. This CDR3 has 16 residues. In DNA, the CDR3 is TGCGCCAGCAGTATTATAGTCAGCGGCCCGTACAATGAGCAGTTCTTC. Its protein product is CASSIIVSGPYNEQFF.

This chain links TRBV9 with TRBJ1-2, with a possible D match to TRBD1 (6 bases). CDR3 length equals 13 residues. V gave up 4 bases and J gave up 8 bases, with 15 bases separating them. Looked up from germline, CDR1 is SGDLS and CDR2 is YYNGEE. The CDR3 sequence is CASSPQDSGGYTF. For the CDR3, the DNA is TGTGCCAGCAGCCCACAGGACAGCGGCGGCTACACCTTC.

The chain couples TRBV7-9 to TRBJ1-1; no firm D call. Germline V gene sequence: CDR1 SEHNR, CDR2 FQNEAQ (reference sequence). Trimming removed 1 base at V and 2 bases at J, with 17 bases between. The CDR3 totals 17 residues. CDR3 protein: CASSLGWVGVTNTEAFF. In DNA form, the CDR3 reads TGTGCCAGCAGCTTAGGGTGGGTTGGCGTGACTAACACTGAAGCTTTCTTT.

The rearrangement uses TRBV5-1 and TRBJ2-2, with 8 bases matching TRBD2. This CDR3 is 15 amino acids long. The germline CDR1 and CDR2 sequences are SGHRS and YFSETQ. The V and J ends lost 0 bases and 6 bases, in that order; junction bases with no gene match: 4. The CDR3 DNA sequence: TGCGCCAGCAGCTTGGAACCGGGACTAGCCGGGGAGCTGTTTTTT. This encodes CASSLEPGLAGELFF.

As for this clone: The identical CDR3 is also encoded by other nucleotide sequences in the sample. The chain employs TRBV2 and TRBJ1-5, with 7 positions matching TRBD1. The V gene end was trimmed by 7 bases and the J gene end by 1 base; junction bases not matched to a gene: 4. This CDR3 has 14 residues. CDR1 SNHLY and CDR2 FYNNEI come from the germline V gene. CDR3 sequence: CASTIQGSNQPQHF. In DNA, the CDR3 is TGTGCCAGCACCATACAGGGGAGCAATCAGCCCCAGCATTTT. Looking up the rest from reference TRBV2 and TRBJ1-5 gives the full variable domain: EPEVTQTPSHQVTQMGQEVILRCVPISNHLYFYWYRQILGQKVEFLVSFYNNEISEKSEIFDDQFSVERPDGSNFTLKIRSTKLEDSAMYFCASTIQGSNQPQHFGDGTRLSIL.